Listed below are T cell receptor beta chains from one sample, sequenced in a study of cytomegalovirus exposure and HLA in healthy donors. The table came from immunoSEQ multiplex PCR; TCRdb's copy has only in-frame clones and leaves some out. Of 250,000 to 350,000 clones detected, about nine tenths appear once; the ten largest clones hold around 4%. The sequencing input was PBMCs. These receptors came from a man in his forties in good health and CMV-seropositive. Both conserved end residues are part of each CDR3. The D gene is left open where the match is weak. Clone size is shown for a subset of rows, as once, few, many or a class of expanded clone.

J gene | clone size | V gene | D gene | CDR3 DNA | CDR3 protein
TRBJ1-1 | NA | TRBV7-3 | NA | TGTGCCAGCAGCTTCACATTGAACACTGAAGCTTTCTTT | CASSFTLNTEAFF
TRBJ2-3 | NA | TRBV2 | NA | TGTGCCAGCAGTGAGCCCTCAGGGGAAACTAGCACAGATACGCAGTATTTT | CASSEPSGETSTDTQYF
TRBJ2-1 | NA | TRBV5-4 | NA | TGTGCCAGCAGCTTGAGGGAGCATGAGCAGTTCTTC | CASSLREHEQFF
TRBJ2-7 | NA | TRBV6-5 | NA | TGTGCCAGCAGTTACTCGAATCTAGGGAGCTACGAGCAGTACTTC | CASSYSNLGSYEQYF
TRBJ2-1 | NA | TRBV27 | TRBD2 | TGTGCCAGCAGTAGCGGGAGCTCCTACAATGAGCAGTTCTTC | CASSSGSSYNEQFF
TRBJ2-5 | NA | TRBV5-4 | TRBD1 | TGTGCCAGCAGAGGATGGGGGACAGGGTTGGAGACCCAGTACTTC | CASRGWGTGLETQYF
TRBJ2-7 | NA | TRBV5-1 | TRBD1 | TGCGCCAGCAGTCCTGGGACAGGGGCGGACGAGCAGTACTTC | CASSPGTGADEQYF
TRBJ1-1 | NA | TRBV4-3 | NA | TGCGCCAGCAGCCAAGATCGGGGCGGGAGTACTGAAGCTTTCTTT | CASSQDRGGSTEAFF
TRBJ2-2 | few | TRBV10-3 | TRBD1 | TGTGCCGCAAAAGGACAGGGGGCCGCCGGGGAGCTGTTTTTT | CAAKGQGAAGELFF
TRBJ2-7 | NA | TRBV5-1 | TRBD2 | TGCGCCAGCAGCTTGGGAACTAGCGGGACCAACGAGCAGTACTTC | CASSLGTSGTNEQYF
TRBJ2-7 | once | TRBV15 | TRBD1 | TGTGCCACCAGCAGTACTCCGGGACAGGGAACCTACGAGCAGTACTTC | CATSSTPGQGTYEQYF
TRBJ2-7 | NA | TRBV28 | TRBD1 | TGTGCCAGCAGTTTAACAGGGACAGGGATAAGGTACGAGCAGTACTTC | CASSLTGTGIRYEQYF
TRBJ2-5 | NA | TRBV5-1 | TRBD2 | TGCGCCAGCAGCCCAGGGACTAGCGGAGTCGGGGAGACCCAGTACTTC | CASSPGTSGVGETQYF
TRBJ2-5 | NA | TRBV28 | NA | TGTGCCAGCAGTTTGCGGGAAGAGACCCAGTACTTC | CASSLREETQYF
TRBJ2-6 | NA | TRBV18 | TRBD2 | TGTGCCAGCTCACCACTCCCCAACGCGGGAGGGTCTTCCGGCTCTGGGGCCAACGTCCTGACTTTC | CASSPLPNAGGSSGSGANVLTF
TRBJ2-7 | NA | TRBV30 | NA | TGTGCCTGGAGTGCCGGACTTGGGCAGGCGGCCTACGAGCAGTACTTC | CAWSAGLGQAAYEQYF
TRBJ2-7 | NA | TRBV4-2 | TRBD1 | TGTGCCAGCAGCCAAGAACTAACCGGGACAGGGAACTACGAGCAGTACTTC | CASSQELTGTGNYEQYF
TRBJ1-2 | NA | TRBV5-1 | TRBD1 | TGCGCCAGCAGCTTGGTTAGGGGACAGGGCGACTATGGCTACACCTTC | CASSLVRGQGDYGYTF
TRBJ2-3 | NA | TRBV9 | NA | TGTGCCAGCAGCCCAGGGGCTCAGGGAGATACGCAGTATTTT | CASSPGAQGDTQYF
TRBJ1-6 | few | TRBV5-6 | NA | TGTGCCAGCAGCTTGGGGCAGTCAGGATCACCCCTCCACTTT | CASSLGQSGSPLHF
TRBJ1-3 | NA | TRBV2 | NA | TGTGCCAGCAGTGAGGGGGCGCGGGGGCGGGTTTTTGGAAACACCATATATTTT | CASSEGARGRVFGNTIYF
TRBJ1-3 | NA | TRBV5-1 | NA | TGCGCCAGCAGCACGCAGGGGAACGGAAACACCATATATTTT | CASSTQGNGNTIYF
TRBJ1-4 | NA | TRBV6-6 | TRBD1 | TGTGCCAGCAGTTCGAGAACGGGACAGGGCCGGGAAAAACTGTTTTTT | CASSSRTGQGREKLFF
TRBJ2-1 | NA | TRBV4-3 | TRBD2 | TGCGCCAGCAGCCAAGGAGGCAGCGGGAGGGTGGACCAAAGCAATGAGCAGTTCTTC | CASSQGGSGRVDQSNEQFF
TRBJ1-1 | NA | TRBV29-1 | NA | TGCAGCGGGCGGGGGGTTTCCGCTGAAGCTTTCTTT | CSGRGVSAEAFF
TRBJ2-7 | NA | TRBV28 | TRBD2 | TGTGCCAGCAGTTCGGGGGGGGAGTCAGCCTACGAGCAGTACTTC | CASSSGGESAYEQYF
TRBJ2-3 | NA | TRBV6-6 | NA | TGTGCCACCAAAGACGGCGCGGGAACGGGAGATACGCAGTATTTT | CATKDGAGTGDTQYF
TRBJ1-1 | NA | TRBV29-1 | TRBD1 | TGCAGCGTGAAATCCACCAGACAGGGCATGGGCCCTGAAGCTTTCTTT | CSVKSTRQGMGPEAFF
TRBJ2-7 | few | TRBV27 | NA | TGTGCCAGCAGTTGGTCAGGGAGGCGCGAGCAGTACTTC | CASSWSGRREQYF
TRBJ2-3 | NA | TRBV28 | NA | TGTGCCAGCAGTATCAAACAGGGTGCGGATACGCAGTATTTT | CASSIKQGADTQYF